This is a list of T cell receptor beta chains from one sample in a study of technical replicates of blood from several donors. Clones were read by immunoSEQ multiplex PCR, and TCRdb kept only the in-frame ones, dropping some. The profile shows around 100,000 clones, roughly 94% of them singletons. Sequencing used T cells isolated from PBMCs. Receptor source: a human donor in good health. CDR3s include the opening cysteine and the closing phenylalanine or tryptophan. The D gene is left open where the match is weak. Clone sizes are given selectively: once, few, many, or a class where the clone is expanded.

cdr3_length,d_call,clone_size,v_call,j_call,cdr3_nt,cdr3_aa
14,.,.,TRBV27,TRBJ2-3,TGTGCCAGCAGTTCCGGACAGTTCACAGATACGCAGTATTTT,CASSSGQFTDTQYF
13,.,.,TRBV29-1,TRBJ1-1,TGCAGCGCCTGCCCACAGGGTCTCACTGAAGCTTTCTTT,CSACPQGLTEAFF
17,.,.,TRBV7-9,TRBJ2-3,TGTGCCAGCAGCTACCCTGGGTGGGGGACACCTAGAGAAACGCAGTATTTT,CASSYPGWGTPRETQYF
14,.,.,TRBV28,TRBJ1-4,TGTGCCAGCGCGGGGGGGGGAGACTATGAAAAACTGTTTTTT,CASAGGGDYEKLFF
13,.,.,TRBV7-8,TRBJ2-2,TGTGCCAGCAGCTTAACAGGGTACGGGGAGCTGTTTTTT,CASSLTGYGELFF
15,TRBD1,few,TRBV5-5,TRBJ1-1,TGTGCCAGCAGGGTGACAGGGAAATCGAACACTGAAGCTTTCTTT,CASRVTGKSNTEAFF
18,.,.,TRBV14,TRBJ2-1,TGTGCCAGCAGCCAAGAGTTGAGTGAGAAAAGCCCGCACAATGAGCAGTTCTTC,CASSQELSEKSPHNEQFF
15,TRBD1,.,TRBV28,TRBJ2-4,TGTGCCAGCAGTTTACCCGGGACAGGGGGGAACATTCAGTACTTC,CASSLPGTGGNIQYF
14,TRBD1,.,TRBV5-4,TRBJ2-7,TGTGCCAGCAGCTTGGATCTGACAGGGTACGAGCAGTACTTC,CASSLDLTGYEQYF
12,.,.,TRBV9,TRBJ2-1,TGTGCCAGCAGCGCCTCCGGTAGCCCCGGATTCTTC,CASSASGSPGFF
12,.,.,TRBV6-6,TRBJ1-2,TGTGCCAGCAGTTCTGCCGAGTATGGCTACACCTTC,CASSSAEYGYTF
12,.,once,TRBV11-2,TRBJ2-1,TGTGCCAGCAGCTCCCAGTACAATGAGCAGTTCTTC,CASSSQYNEQFF
13,TRBD1,.,TRBV28,TRBJ1-2,TGTGCCAGCAGTCGGGACAGGGCTGCTGGCTACACCTTC,CASSRDRAAGYTF
14,TRBD2,.,TRBV10-3,TRBJ2-7,TGTGCCATCAGCGCGCTAGCGGGAACGGACGAGCAGTACTTC,CAISALAGTDEQYF
15,TRBD1,.,TRBV28,TRBJ1-5,TGTGCCAGCAGTTTTGACAGGGGGCTGGGTCAGCCCCAGCATTTT,CASSFDRGLGQPQHF
15,TRBD1,few,TRBV5-5,TRBJ2-3,TGTGCCAGCAGCTCACGGACAGGGGCTACGGATACGCAGTATTTT,CASSSRTGATDTQYF
14,TRBD1,.,TRBV11-2,TRBJ2-7,TGTGCCAGCAGCCCGGGACAGGGGCCCTACGAGCAGTACTTC,CASSPGQGPYEQYF
13,.,once,TRBV5-1,TRBJ1-2,TGCGCCAGCAGCTTGGAAGGGGGTTCTGGCTACACCTTC,CASSLEGGSGYTF
16,TRBD2,.,TRBV15,TRBJ2-1,TGTGCCACCAGCAGAATGAGGGACGGTAGCGGGAATGAGCAGTTCTTC,CATSRMRDGSGNEQFF
14,.,.,TRBV5-4,TRBJ2-2,TGTGCCAGCAGCTTGGGGCAGGGTGCCGGGGAGCTGTTTTTT,CASSLGQGAGELFF
13,.,.,TRBV6-5,TRBJ2-2,TGTGCCAGCAGTTACTCGATCGGCGGGGAGCTGTTTTTT,CASSYSIGGELFF
15,TRBD2,once,TRBV6-5,TRBJ2-7,TGTGCCAGCAGTTTGACGAGCGGGATCCTCTACGAGCAGTACTTC,CASSLTSGILYEQYF
14,.,.,TRBV10-3,TRBJ2-5,TGTGCCATCAGTGTAGCCCAGGGACAAGAGACCCAGTACTTC,CAISVAQGQETQYF
15,TRBD1,.,TRBV18,TRBJ1-3,TGTGCCAGCTCAGCCACAGGGGTTTCTGGAAACACCATATATTTT,CASSATGVSGNTIYF
14,TRBD2,.,TRBV5-4,TRBJ2-7,TGTGCCAGCAGATCGCTAGCGGGAACCCACGAGCAGTACTTC,CASRSLAGTHEQYF
15,TRBD2,.,TRBV28,TRBJ2-7,TGTGCCAGCAGCCTTAGCGGGGAAGGGTCCTACGAGCAGTACTTC,CASSLSGEGSYEQYF
13,.,.,TRBV30,TRBJ1-1,TGTGCCTGGAGCGGGCAGGGTGGGACTGAAGCTTTCTTT,CAWSGQGGTEAFF
16,TRBD2,.,TRBV19,TRBJ2-1,TGTGCCAGTAGTAAGCGGACTAGCGGGCCCTACAATGAGCAGTTCTTC,CASSKRTSGPYNEQFF
15,TRBD2,.,TRBV13,TRBJ2-5,TGTGCCAGCAGCCGGCCACAGGGACTAGGGGAGACCCAGTACTTC,CASSRPQGLGETQYF
17,TRBD1,.,TRBV2,TRBJ1-4,TGTGCCAGCAGTGCCCTGTTTAAGGGACAGGGTAATGAAAAACTGTTTTTT,CASSALFKGQGNEKLFF
14,TRBD1,.,TRBV6-4,TRBJ1-1,TGTGCCAGCAGTAAGGACAGGGGGAAAACTGAAGCTTTCTTT,CASSKDRGKTEAFF
13,.,.,TRBV2,TRBJ1-4,TGTGCCAGCAGTGCGCAAGGGGTGGAGAAACTGTTTTTT,CASSAQGVEKLFF
14,.,once,TRBV6-5,TRBJ2-7,TGTGCCAGCAGCGGGGATTATTACGGATACGAGCAGTACTTC,CASSGDYYGYEQYF